The 8 T cell receptor beta chains below were found in one sample sequenced in a study of shared clonotypes between healthy human individuals. Assay: immunoSEQ multiplex PCR; the TCRdb copy retains only in-frame clones and omits some. Of fewer than 1.8 million clones listed, 98% are singletons. The source material was naive CD4+ T cells sorted from blood. Subset meaning: CD45RA+ positively selected. These receptors were collected from a man between 25 and 39 years old in good health.

J is TRBJ2-5 and V is TRBV7-2; D is uncertain. The germline V gene has CDR1 SGHTA and CDR2 FQGNSA. This CDR3 comprises 13 residues. With 3 bases removed from V and 4 bases from J, the gap between germline ends came to 9 bases. CDR3 sequence: CASSFNPPETQYF. The CDR3 DNA reads TGTGCCAGCAGCTTTAACCCCCCAGAGACCCAGTACTTC.

This clone has a single count. The chain has TRBV11-1 and TRBJ2-2; TRBD2 aligns across 13 bases. V lost 7 bases to trimming and J lost 4 bases; unmatched junction nucleotides: 9. The germline V gene has CDR1 SGHAT and CDR2 FQDESV (reference sequence). CDR3 length: 17 amino acids. As DNA, the CDR3 is TGTGCCAGCAAAGGTTTGGGACTAGCGGGACCCACCGGGGAGCTGTTTTTT. Residues: CASKGLGLAGPTGELFF.

The chain uses TRBV2 and TRBJ2-2, with D tentatively TRBD2 (6 bases). V was shortened by 7 bases and J by 7 bases, with 13 bases between the two germline ends. CDR1 and CDR2 from the germline V gene are SNHLY and FYNNEI. The CDR3 runs to 13 residues. The CDR3 loop reads CASTRERGGELFF. In nucleotides, the CDR3 is TGTGCCAGCACCCGGGAGAGAGGCGGGGAGCTGTTTTTT.

The V and J genes are TRBV5-4 and TRBJ2-5; 8 nucleotides line up with TRBD2. The ends lost 2 bases at V and 7 bases at J; junction bases unmatched: 13. Germline CDR1 is SGHNT and CDR2 is YYREEE (reference sequence). This CDR3 is built from 16 residues. CDR3 sequence: CASSLTVAGGATTQYF. The CDR3 bases are TGTGCCAGCAGCTTAACAGTCGCGGGGGGCGCGACGACCCAGTACTTC.

As to this clone: Additional DNA sequences in this sample encode the identical CDR3. This sequence joins TRBV7-9 and TRBJ1-4, with no clear D. Germline CDR1 and CDR2: SEHNR and FQNEAQ (reference sequence). CDR3 length equals 14 residues. V lost 1 base and J lost 5, with 8 bases in between. The CDR3 sequence is CASSLGQPNEKLFF. CDR3 sequence (DNA): TGTGCCAGCAGCTTAGGGCAGCCCAATGAAAAACTGTTTTTT.

The rearrangement joins TRBV27 to TRBJ2-2; D may be TRBD1 or TRBD2 (6 bases each). This CDR3 spans 15 amino acids. Trimming removed 8 bases from V and 0 bases from J, with 13 bases in between. Germline loops: CDR1 MNHEY, CDR2 SMNVEV (reference sequence). For the CDR3, the DNA is TGTGCCAGCCGGGGGCCAGGGGCGAACACCGGGGAGCTGTTTTTT. Encoded protein: CASRGPGANTGELFF.

The chain couples TRBV6-1 to TRBJ2-5; D unresolved. Germline V lookup: CDR1 MNHNS, CDR2 SASEGT. With 7 bases removed from V and 6 bases from J, the gap between germline ends came to 9 bases. The CDR3 consists of 11 residues. In nucleotides, the CDR3 is TGTGCCAGCACCGGATTACAGACCCAGTACTTC. It is translated as CASTGLQTQYF.

The chain employs TRBV29-1 and TRBJ2-7, with D perhaps TRBD1 or TRBD2 (5 bases each). This CDR3 contains 12 residues. Deletions cut 5 bases from V and 5 bases from J, with 13 bases between. The V gene's germline CDR1 is SQVTM and CDR2 ANQGSEA. DNA of the CDR3: TGCAGCGTTTTCCGAGGGGAGAACGAGCAGTACTTC. Residues: CSVFRGENEQYF.